This T cell receptor beta chain was sequenced during a study of cytomegalovirus exposure and HLA in healthy donors. Overall study: Of about 390 genotyped donors, more than 75% grouped in the Caucasian-associated ancestry cluster. Regarding the study as a whole: Across donors, most TCRs were seen rarely, yet some public ones were widespread. Researchers counted some 150 TCR beta chains as cytomegalovirus-associated.

In the PCR, 60 Vbeta and 13 Jbeta primers were used. Assay: immunoSEQ multiplex PCR; the TCRdb copy retains only in-frame clones and omits some. This table holds nearly 110,000 clones, around 72% found once. This clone showed up just a few times. What it binds is not known. V was shortened by 0 bases and J by 2 bases, with 10 bases between the two germline ends. The CDR3 is made up of 15 amino acids. Per germline, CDR1 MNHNY and CDR2 SVGAGI (reference sequence). Material: PBMCs. The chain has TRBV6-6 and TRBJ1-1; TRBD1 is a possible D gene (6 bases). The receptor comes from a woman aged 35 to 49 in good health and CMV-seropositive. CDR3 in amino acids: CASSYSAGVNTEAFF. CDR3 sequence (DNA): TGTGCCAGCAGTTACTCGGCAGGGGTAAACACTGAAGCTTTCTTT.